The present entry profiles one T cell receptor (beta chain) with its context. Its specificity is unknown. The sample originates from a study of cytotoxic CD8 clonotypes in ibrutinib-treated CLL. About the research overall: It was after a median roughly eleven months of treatment, range 6 to 36, that response samples were taken. Broader study findings: Whereas clonality rose at ibrutinib response, it declined toward baseline at progression. Treatment saw public clonotypes, which were uncommon, either contract or stay stable.

Target depth was 1 in 200,000 to 1 in 1 million T cells, about 10x per clonotype. Assay used: immunoSEQ multiplex PCR; TCRdb lists only in-frame clones, some missing. The sample consists of approximately 150,000 clones, about 84% of them appearing once. Unmatched junction bases numbered 13, after V lost 10 bases and J lost 9 bases. The CDR3 extends over 14 amino acids. The germline CDR1 and CDR2 sequences are SEHNR and FQNEAQ (reference sequence). The rearrangement links TRBV7-9 to TRBJ2-4; 9 nucleotides align to TRBD2. The sequence derives from a human donor with chronic lymphocytic leukemia. Here the sequenced sample was PBMCs, taken after 24 months of ibrutinib treatment. CDR3 bases: TGTGCCACCTCAGATAGCGGGAGCTTAGGCATTCAGTACTTC. It translates to CATSDSGSLGIQYF.